The 29 T cell receptor beta chains presented below share a single source sample, sequenced in a study of blood T cell repertoires in COVID-19. The table came from immunoSEQ multiplex PCR; TCRdb's copy has only in-frame clones and leaves some out. Among about 120,000 clones listed, 87% were seen once. The specimen was peripheral blood. These receptors were taken from a human donor in a cohort sampled during active COVID-19.

This clone was counted between two and nine times. The chain is built from TRBV14 and TRBJ1-1, with D unclear. The V gene's germline CDR1 is SGHDN and CDR2 FVKESK. The CDR3 spans 16 residues. V lost 0 bases and J 5 bases, leaving 16 bases between the germline ends. The CDR3 reads CASSQEARVRGTEAFF. CDR3 sequence (DNA): TGTGCCAGCAGCCAAGAGGCGAGGGTCCGTGGGACTGAAGCTTTCTTT.

The chain recombines TRBV6-5 with TRBJ2-5; 7 bases are a match to TRBD1. The CDR3 sequence is 15 residues long. The V and J ends lost 5 bases and 6 bases, in that order; junction bases with no gene match: 12. Per the germline V gene, CDR1 is MNHEY and CDR2 is SVGAGI. In nucleotides, the CDR3 is TGTGCCAGCAGTCCCACCCCCGACAGGGTAAAGACCCAGTACTTC. Translation: CASSPTPDRVKTQYF.

This rearrangement joins TRBV3-1 (or the pseudogene TRBV3-2) to TRBJ2-2; tentatively, D is TRBD2 (6 bases). V lost 0 bases and J 6 bases, leaving 17 bases between the germline ends. CDR3 size: 17 residues. Germline CDR1 LGHDT, CDR2 YNNKEL (reference sequence). The CDR3 DNA sequence: TGTGCCAGCAGCCAAGAGAGTTTCGTGGCGGGACCCGGGGAGCTGTTTTTT. Protein: CASSQESFVAGPGELFF.

The rearrangement uses TRBV7-9 and TRBJ2-2; 8 bases line up with TRBD1. The CDR3 is 15 residues long. Germline V gene sequence: CDR1 SEHNR, CDR2 FQNEAQ (reference sequence). J lost 5 bases, V lost 3 bases, and 5 bases had no gene match. CDR3 coding DNA: TGTGCCAGCAGCTTTTGGACAGGGCCGACCGGGGAGCTGTTTTTT. Translating it yields CASSFWTGPTGELFF. Supplemented by reference TRBV7-9 and TRBJ2-2, the full variable domain reads DTGVSQNPRHKITKRGQNVTFRCDPISEHNRLYWYRQTLGQGPEFLTYFQNEAQLEKSRLLSDRFSAERPKGSFSTLEIQRTEQGDSAMYLCASSFWTGPTGELFFGEGSRLTVL.

This clone was seen ten or more times. The rearrangement joins TRBV6-5 to TRBJ2-7, with 9 bases aligning to TRBD2. CDR1 is MNHEY and CDR2 is SVGAGI in the germline V gene. The CDR3 sequence is 13 residues long. Germline trimming cut 10 bases from V and 9 bases from J; bases unmatched to any gene: 13. The CDR3 sequence: CATNSGGGRGQYF. CDR3 nucleotide sequence: TGTGCCACCAATAGCGGGGGAGGTCGGGGGCAGTACTTC.

The V gene is TRBV19, the J gene TRBJ1-1; 8 positions match TRBD1. CDR3 length: 15 residues. V shed 6 bases and J 1 base; nucleotides not matched to a gene: 7. Per the germline V gene, CDR1 is LNHDA and CDR2 is SQIVND (reference sequence). The CDR3 protein is CASRGQALGNTEAFF. CDR3 coding DNA: TGTGCCAGTAGGGGACAGGCGCTAGGGAACACTGAAGCTTTCTTT.

The genes are TRBV6-6 and TRBJ1-2, with D tentatively TRBD1 (5 bases). The CDR3 runs to 14 residues. V was pared by 7 bases and J by 6 bases, with 18 bases between. Germline V gives CDR1 MNHNY, CDR2 SVGAGI (reference sequence). For the CDR3, the DNA is TGTGCCAGCATCCCCTCCGTGGGGGGGGATGGCTACACCTTC. Amino acid sequence: CASIPSVGGDGYTF.

V is TRBV18 and J is TRBJ1-2, with D maybe TRBD1 (5 bases). CDR1 and CDR2 (germline): KGHSH, LQKENI. V gave up 5 bases and J gave up 3 bases, with 10 bases separating them. The CDR3 loop spans 13 amino acids. DNA for the CDR3: TGTGCCAGCTCAACCCAGGGATACTATGGCTACACCTTC. It yields the protein CASSTQGYYGYTF.

J is TRBJ2-6 and V is TRBV28; possibly TRBD1 for D (6 bases). Germline assignment: CDR1 MDHEN and CDR2 SYDVKM. Trimming cost V 7 bases and J 0 bases, with 19 bases left between them. The CDR3 length is 18 residues. The CDR3 sequence: CASTNPGGGSSGANVLTF. In DNA, the CDR3 is TGTGCCAGCACGAACCCTGGGGGCGGAAGCTCTGGGGCCAACGTCCTGACTTTC.

The rearrangement joins TRBV28 to TRBJ1-5; D is possibly TRBD1 (5 bases). The CDR3 is 16 amino acids. Germline assignment: CDR1 MDHEN and CDR2 SYDVKM. V lost 6 bases and J lost 3, with 18 bases in between. The DNA for the CDR3 is TGTGCCAGCAGCCGAGGGGTCCGGGACTACAATCAGCCCCAGCATTTT. The encoded protein is CASSRGVRDYNQPQHF.

The rearrangement joins TRBV28 to TRBJ1-1, with 7 bases matching TRBD1. Germline loops: CDR1 MDHEN, CDR2 SYDVKM. CDR3 size: 14 residues. Trimming took 6 bases from V and 4 from J; bases not matched to a gene: 8. The CDR3 here is CASRSGGMVTEAFF. CDR3 DNA: TGTGCCAGCAGATCAGGGGGGATGGTCACTGAAGCTTTCTTT. Full variable domain (missing parts from reference TRBV28 and TRBJ1-1): DVKVTQSSRYLVKRTGEKVFLECVQDMDHENMFWYRQDPGLGLRLIYFSYDVKMKEKGDIPEGYSVSREKKERFSLILESASTNQTSMYLCASRSGGMVTEAFFGQGTRLTVV.

This chain uses TRBV5-1 with TRBJ2-5, with D tentatively TRBD1 (6 bases). Deletions cut 3 bases from V and 5 bases from J, with 11 bases between. Germline assignment: CDR1 SGHRS and CDR2 YFSETQ. CDR3 size: 13 residues. In DNA form, the CDR3 reads TGCGCCAGCAGCTCAGGGGTGGGGGAGACCCAGTACTTC. Protein: CASSSGVGETQYF. Supplemented by reference TRBV5-1 and TRBJ2-5, the full variable domain reads KAGVTQTPRYLIKTRGQQVTLSCSPISGHRSVSWYQQTPGQGLQFLFEYFSETQRNKGNFPGRFSGRQFSNSRSEMNVSTLELGDSALYLCASSSGVGETQYFGPGTRLLVL.

V usage is TRBV6-5 and J usage is TRBJ1-3, with unresolved D. The V end was cut by 5 bases, the J end by 0 bases, with 11 bases between. Germline assignment: CDR1 MNHEY and CDR2 SVGAGI. The CDR3 is made up of 15 amino acids. The CDR3 loop reads CASSPGSSSGNTIYF. CDR3 nucleotides: TGTGCCAGCAGTCCGGGGTCTAGCTCTGGAAACACCATATATTTT.

The CDR3 DNA reads as TGTGCCAGCAAAGGGGTTACGACTGAAGCTTTCTTT. It yields the protein CASKGVTTEAFF. This sequence joins TRBV25-1 and TRBJ1-1; perhaps TRBD1 as D (5 bases). This CDR3 contains 12 residues. Germline V gives CDR1 MGHDK, CDR2 SYGVNS. V was clipped by 7 bases and J by 5 bases, with 11 bases between them. Combining the CDR3 with reference TRBV25-1 and TRBJ1-1 gives the whole variable domain EADIYQTPRYLVIGTGKKITLECSQTMGHDKMYWYQQDPGMELHLIHYSYGVNSTEKGDLSSESTVSRIRTEHFPLTLESARPSHTSQYLCASKGVTTEAFFGQGTRLTVV.

This clone appeared once. The rearrangement joins TRBV11-3 to TRBJ2-7; D possibly corresponds to TRBD1 (6 bases). Germline CDR1 SGHNT, CDR2 YENEEA. Deletions cut 8 bases from V and 7 bases from J, with 12 bases between. The CDR3 length is 11 residues. The CDR3 sequence is CASGVQGEQYF. The DNA of the CDR3 is TGTGCCAGCGGCGTTCAGGGGGAGCAGTACTTC.

The V and J genes are TRBV5-1 and TRBJ2-5; D is possibly TRBD2 (6 bases). The CDR3 covers 16 residues. Trimming pared 6 bases from V and 4 bases from J, leaving 22 bases between. The germline CDR1 and CDR2 sequences are SGHRS and YFSETQ. The CDR3 reads CASKDDGRLSSETQYF. CDR3 sequence (DNA): TGCGCCAGCAAGGACGATGGGAGGCTAAGCTCAGAGACCCAGTACTTC.

This rearrangement joins TRBV4-1 to TRBJ2-3; 10 positions agree with TRBD1. The CDR3 sequence is 16 residues long. V was clipped by 0 bases and J by 5 bases; unmatched bases: 5. The germline gives CDR1 MGHRA, CDR2 YSYEKL. CDR3 coding DNA: TGCGCCAGCAGCCAAGAAACGACAGGGGGCAGAGATACGCAGTATTTT. Residues: CASSQETTGGRDTQYF.

The J gene is TRBJ1-1, the V gene TRBV9; 7 bases map to TRBD1. V was pared by 3 bases and J by 0 bases, with 5 bases of the junction left unmatched. CDR1 and CDR2 from the germline V gene are SGDLS and YYNGEE. The CDR3 loop spans 15 amino acids. In DNA, the CDR3 is TGTGCCAGCAGCGCAGGGGGACCGCTGAACACTGAAGCTTTCTTT. This sequence encodes CASSAGGPLNTEAFF.

V and J are TRBV4-1 and TRBJ2-5; possible D gene TRBD2, 5 bases. V dropped 1 base and J dropped 5 bases, with 8 bases sitting between them. From germline, CDR1 is MGHRA and CDR2 YSYEKL. The CDR3 sequence is 13 residues long. The CDR3 DNA follows: TGCGCCAGCAGCCAAGGCGGGTTGGAGACCCAGTACTTC. As protein: CASSQGGLETQYF.

The chain is built from TRBV19 and TRBJ1-2; TRBD1 matches at 9 bases. CDR1 and CDR2 from the germline V gene are LNHDA and SQIVND (reference sequence). This CDR3 is 15 amino acids long. V trimming: 7 bases; J trimming: 2 bases; junction bases outside the gene matches: 8. This chain's CDR3 is CASTLLGTGNYGYTF. The CDR3 nucleotides read TGTGCCAGTACCCTTCTTGGGACAGGGAACTATGGCTACACCTTC.

This chain uses TRBV15 with TRBJ1-1; 10 positions match TRBD1. The CDR3 length is 15 residues. Germline CDR1 and CDR2: LNHNV and YYDKDF (reference sequence). Trimming cost V 5 bases and J 1 base; bases outside gene matches: 4. Here the CDR3 DNA reads TGTGCCACCAGCCCCCGACAGGGGGCGAACACTGAAGCTTTCTTT. Its translation: CATSPRQGANTEAFF.

V and J are TRBV15 and TRBJ1-5; D is possibly TRBD1 (6 bases). Germline CDR1 and CDR2: LNHNV and YYDKDF (reference sequence). The CDR3 totals 13 residues. Deletions cut 3 bases from V and 6 bases from J, with 9 bases between. Here the CDR3 DNA reads TGTGCCACCAGCAGGCAGGGGAGTCAGCCCCAGCATTTT. Amino acid sequence: CATSRQGSQPQHF.

This chain uses TRBV5-1 with TRBJ2-5, with 8 bases lining up with TRBD2. The trim removed 4 bases at V and 5 bases at J, leaving 13 bases unmatched. Per the germline V gene, CDR1 is SGHRS and CDR2 is YFSETQ. The CDR3 loop spans 16 amino acids. The CDR3 coding sequence is TGCGCCAGCAGCGTCAGCGGGAGCTACGAGTGGGAGACCCAGTACTTC. It encodes CASSVSGSYEWETQYF.

The CDR3 here is CSVDVGVGGNTIYF. The CDR3 DNA reads as TGCAGCGTTGATGTAGGGGTAGGAGGAAACACCATATATTTT. The V gene is TRBV29-1, the J gene TRBJ1-3, with D perhaps matching TRBD1 (5 bases). The CDR3 consists of 14 residues. Germline V gives CDR1 SQVTM, CDR2 ANQGSEA. V lost 3 bases and J lost 4, with 13 bases in between.

The chain couples TRBV3-1 (or the pseudogene TRBV3-2) to TRBJ2-5; tentative D call: TRBD2 (5 bases). Deletions cut 3 bases from V and 4 bases from J, with 15 bases between. The germline V gene has CDR1 LGHDT and CDR2 YNNKEL (reference sequence). CDR3 size: 15 residues. CDR3 sequence reads: CASSHLRSGGETQYF. CDR3 DNA sequence: TGTGCCAGCAGCCACCTTCGATCCGGAGGAGAGACCCAGTACTTC.

This clone was observed a single time. DNA for the CDR3: TGTGCCAGCAGCCCGATTGGGGGGGGGAACACTGAAGCTTTCTTT. Its protein product is CASSPIGGGNTEAFF. The chain uses TRBV5-4 and TRBJ1-1, with a weak D call TRBD1 (5 bases). V lost 4 bases and J 1 base, leaving 14 bases between the germline ends. The V gene's germline CDR1 is SGHNT and CDR2 YYREEE (reference sequence). This CDR3 contains 15 residues.

This clone was counted a single time. V gene TRBV7-6 combines with J gene TRBJ2-5; maybe TRBD1 (5 bases). V was clipped by 4 bases and J by 5 bases, with 14 bases between them. This CDR3 comprises 14 residues. Germline V gene sequence: CDR1 SGHVS, CDR2 FNYEAQ. CDR3 nucleotide sequence: TGTGCCAGCAGCTCAGGCCAGGGTTTGGAGACCCAGTACTTC. Amino acids: CASSSGQGLETQYF.

The DNA of the CDR3 is TGTGCCAGCAGCTTCGGGGGGAATCAGCCCCAGCATTTT. This translates into CASSFGGNQPQHF. This rearrangement joins TRBV7-3 to TRBJ1-5, with D possibly TRBD1 on 5 matching bases. V shed 3 bases and J shed 4 bases, with 7 bases lying between them. The CDR3 runs to 13 residues. The V gene's germline CDR1 is SGHTA and CDR2 FQGTGA.

This chain uses TRBV7-3 with TRBJ2-1, with D possibly being TRBD1 (7 bases). V dropped 4 bases and J dropped 8 bases, with 21 bases sitting between them. The length of the CDR3 is 16 residues. Germline CDR1 is SGHTA and CDR2 is FQGTGA. The CDR3, as DNA: TGTGCCAGCAGCTCCCCGGGGGACAGTGGGGCCGATGAGCAGTTCTTC. Translation: CASSSPGDSGADEQFF.